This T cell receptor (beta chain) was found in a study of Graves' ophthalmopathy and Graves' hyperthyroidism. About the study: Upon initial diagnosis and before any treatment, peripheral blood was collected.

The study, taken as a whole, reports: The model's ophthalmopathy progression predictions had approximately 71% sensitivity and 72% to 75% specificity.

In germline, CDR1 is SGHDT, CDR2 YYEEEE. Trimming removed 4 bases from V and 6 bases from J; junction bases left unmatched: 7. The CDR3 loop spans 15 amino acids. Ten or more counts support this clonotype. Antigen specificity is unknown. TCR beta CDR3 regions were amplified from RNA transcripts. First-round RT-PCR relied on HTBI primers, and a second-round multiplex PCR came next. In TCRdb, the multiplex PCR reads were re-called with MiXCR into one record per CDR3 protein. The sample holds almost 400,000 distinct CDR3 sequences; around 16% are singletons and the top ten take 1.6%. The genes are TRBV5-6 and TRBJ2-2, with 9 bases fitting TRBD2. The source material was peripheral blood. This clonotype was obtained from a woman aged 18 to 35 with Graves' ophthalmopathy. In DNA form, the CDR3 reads TGTGCCAGCAGCCCTCGGACTAGCGAGCCCGGGGAGCTGTTTTTT. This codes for CASSPRTSEPGELFF.